This T cell receptor (beta chain) was identified in a study of shared clonotypes between healthy human individuals. Findings and limits, study-wide: Rarefaction gave evidence that sorted-subset sequencing remained incomplete despite large depth.

CD8 cells classed as naive were CD45RO-negative and positively selected for CCR7, excluding terminally differentiated effector memory CD45RA+ cells. Those who donated, Caucasian adults without exception, all lived in Nashville, Tennessee. Concerning this clone itself: Its target is unknown.

The data were produced by immunoSEQ multiplex PCR, yet TCRdb's version contains in-frame clones alone and is incomplete. This table has about 2 million clones, over 85% appearing once. The V and J ends lost 0 bases and 2 bases respectively, with 6 bases between them. The V gene's germline CDR1 is MDHEN and CDR2 SYDVKM. The CDR3 covers 14 residues. The source is a man aged 18 to 35 in good health. The V and J genes are TRBV28 and TRBJ2-3; D perhaps matches TRBD2 (6 bases). The specimen was naive CD8+ T cells sorted from blood. The CDR3 coding sequence is TGTGCCAGCAGTTTATGGCGGGACACAGATACGCAGTATTTT. As protein: CASSLWRDTDTQYF.